This T cell receptor (beta chain) was identified during a study of CD8 T cells in ankylosing spondylitis (dated by TCRdb to about 2017). Study-level background: T cell receptor beta repertoires were profiled in healthy donors and ankylosing spondylitis patients so that disease-linked TCR variants could be found. In total, the full study cohort was made up of about 110 healthy donors and 25 to 30 ankylosing spondylitis patients. Peripheral blood was sampled, and synovial fluid was additionally collected from ankylosing spondylitis patients.

Sequenced using an Illumina HiSeq 2500. Quantitative 5'-RACE with molecular barcodes was the method used to prepare the TCR beta libraries. Per the original workflow: To identify disease-linked TCR variants, a new computational method was used, one built on a probabilistic model of VDJ rearrangement. TCRdb handled the public reads itself, with Q25 trimming in fastp and clone calling in MiXCR, and kept productive beta chains. Records with the same CDR3 protein are collapsed into one entry carrying the most frequent genes and DNA. TCRdb, rather than the study authors, made the V and J calls. The sample has about 270,000 distinct CDR3 sequences on record, roughly 32% of them singletons. The ten largest clones add up to 4% to 5% of the sample. This clonotype has just one count. The target of this receptor is not known. Per-nucleotide qualities are absent, and no much larger clonotype sits a single base away.

The research as a whole found: The disease-linked clones had a CD8+ phenotype and were found at relatively low frequencies in peripheral blood. A TCR beta motif made up of eight highly homologous amino acid variants appeared to be characteristic of blood from ankylosing spondylitis patients. Some motif variants had previously been reported in the synovial fluid and blood of reactive arthritis patients, which suggests shared mechanisms of disease initiation. The disease-linked clones were reported to be significantly enriched in matched synovial fluid samples from ankylosing spondylitis patients.

Deletion took 4 bases off V and 2 bases off J, with a span of 13 bases between the germline ends. The CDR3 numbers 15 residues from cysteine through phenylalanine. The retained sequence is limited to the CDR3, 45 bases, with the frame set at the first base. CDR1 MGHRA and CDR2 YSYEKL are derived from the germline V gene. Sample: blood, either unsorted or a sorted T cell fraction (not recorded which). The rearrangement combines TRBV4-1 with TRBJ2-3; the D gene is tentatively TRBD1 or TRBD2, each matching 5 bases. This TCR came from a male donor with ankylosing spondylitis or in good health (not recorded which). This receptor carries the CDR3 CASSPTEGNTDTQYF. The DNA is as follows: TGCGCCAGCAGCCCGACCGAGGGGAACACAGATACGCAGTATTTT.